These 16 T cell receptor beta chains came from one sample sequenced in a study of cytomegalovirus exposure and HLA in healthy donors. The PCR contained 60 Vbeta and 13 Jbeta primers. Sequenced by immunoSEQ multiplex PCR; TCRdb stores in-frame clones only, minus some. The sample consists of about 160,000 clones, 75% of them appearing once. The material sequenced was PBMCs. The receptors come from a female donor in good health and CMV-seronegative.

The V and J genes are TRBV6-5 and TRBJ2-3; maybe TRBD1 (5 bases). There are 13 residues in the CDR3. Germline V CDR1 and CDR2: MNHEY, SVGAGI. V dropped 6 bases and J dropped 7 bases, with 14 bases sitting between them. CDR3 region: CASRPPRANTQYF. The DNA for the CDR3 is TGTGCCAGCAGACCCCCCAGGGCGAATACGCAGTATTTT.

CDR3 protein: CASSPAISGIYEQYF. The CDR3 bases are TGTGCCAGCAGCCCCGCCATTAGCGGGATTTACGAGCAGTACTTC. The chain recombines TRBV28 with TRBJ2-7, with 8 nucleotides matching TRBD2. Trimming took 6 bases from V and 4 from J; bases not matched to a gene: 11. This CDR3 is built from 15 residues. Germline-derived CDR1 and CDR2 are MDHEN and SYDVKM. Full variable domain (rest looked up from reference TRBV28 and TRBJ2-7): DVKVTQSSRYLVKRTGEKVFLECVQDMDHENMFWYRQDPGLGLRLIYFSYDVKMKEKGDIPEGYSVSREKKERFSLILESASTNQTSMYLCASSPAISGIYEQYFGPGTRLTVT.

This clone was counted between two and nine times. The V and J genes are TRBV9 and TRBJ2-6; 10 positions match TRBD2. The CDR3 length is 18 residues. The V gene end was trimmed by 10 bases and the J gene end by 2 bases; junction bases not matched to a gene: 15. The germline V gene encodes CDR1 SGDLS and CDR2 YYNGEE. The DNA of the CDR3 is TGTGCCCCCTCCCTTTATCCTAGCGGGAGAACTGGGGCCAACGTCCTGACTTTC. The encoded protein is CAPSLYPSGRTGANVLTF.

This clone has only a few counts. This chain connects TRBV18 to TRBJ1-1; the D gene is possibly TRBD1 (5 bases). The germline V gene encodes CDR1 KGHSH and CDR2 LQKENI. V lost 3 bases, J lost 0 bases, and 8 bases lay in between. There are 14 residues in the CDR3. The CDR3 loop reads CASSPAGMNTEAFF. CDR3 DNA: TGTGCCAGCTCACCGGCAGGGATGAACACTGAAGCTTTCTTT.

The CDR3 nucleotides read TGTGCCAGCAGCCAAATACCCGGGACTAGCGGATACAATGAGCAGTTCTTC. The encoded protein is CASSQIPGTSGYNEQFF. V usage is TRBV7-2 and J usage is TRBJ2-1, with TRBD2 matching 11 bases. The CDR3 length is 17 residues. Germline V gene data show CDR1 as SGHTA and CDR2 as FQGNSA. V gave up 5 bases and J gave up 4 bases; unmatched junction bases: 10.

This clone is a singleton in its sample. The CDR3 coding sequence is TGTGCCAGCAGTGACAGGGGGGCTAATGAAAAACTGTTTTTT. Its protein is CASSDRGANEKLFF. The chain carries TRBV27 and TRBJ1-4; TRBD1 matches at 9 bases. This CDR3 region has 14 residues. V gave up 5 bases and J gave up 3 bases; unmatched junction bases: 1. Germline values: CDR1 MNHEY, CDR2 SMNVEV (reference sequence).

This clone was detected a few times. This chain uses TRBV7-9 with TRBJ2-5, with 11 bases matching TRBD1. The V and J ends lost 6 bases and 9 bases, in that order; junction bases with no gene match: 6. The germline V gene encodes CDR1 SEHNR and CDR2 FQNEAQ (reference sequence). This CDR3 is built from 13 residues. The CDR3 DNA reads as TGTGCCAGCAGTCCCGGGACAGGGGGTTCCCAGTACTTC. Its translation: CASSPGTGGSQYF.

This clone showed up many times. The chain employs TRBV19 and TRBJ2-3; D may be TRBD2 (6 bases). V lost 7 bases to trimming and J lost 2 bases, with 16 bases between them. CDR3 length: 15 amino acids. Per the germline V gene, CDR1 is LNHDA and CDR2 is SQIVND (reference sequence). The DNA of the CDR3 is TGTGCCAGTAAAAACCTTAGCGGTGACACAGATACGCAGTATTTT. Translation: CASKNLSGDTDTQYF.

The V call is TRBV15, the J call TRBJ1-2; TRBD1 might be the D (6 bases). The CDR3 extends over 16 amino acids. V was trimmed by 5 bases and J by 4 bases, leaving 20 bases between them. Germline CDR1 LNHNV, CDR2 YYDKDF (reference sequence). The CDR3 sequence: CATSRRTDLPGYGYTF. The CDR3 coding sequence is TGTGCCACCAGCCGGCGGACAGACCTACCTGGCTATGGCTACACCTTC.

The chain links TRBV9 to TRBJ1-2, with 9 bases lining up with TRBD1. The CDR3 consists of 15 residues. The germline CDR1 and CDR2 sequences are SGDLS and YYNGEE. The trim removed 2 bases at V and 5 bases at J, leaving 7 bases unmatched. CDR3 residues: CASSVSTGGEYGYTF. CDR3 DNA sequence: TGTGCCAGCAGCGTCTCTACAGGGGGCGAATATGGCTACACCTTC.

This sequence joins TRBV5-1 and TRBJ2-1; possibly TRBD2 for D (6 bases). V was pared by 2 bases and J by 10 bases, with 13 bases between. CDR1 and CDR2 from the germline V gene are SGHRS and YFSETQ. The CDR3 consists of 13 residues. The CDR3 here is CASSFRDFREQFF. As DNA, the CDR3 is TGCGCCAGCAGCTTCCGGGACTTTAGGGAGCAGTTCTTC.

This clone was picked up a small number of times. V gene TRBV9 combines with J gene TRBJ1-2; TRBD1 matches at 8 bases. The V segment lost 0 bases and the J segment 3 bases; nucleotides outside the gene matches: 7. The CDR3 has 16 residues. Germline V gives CDR1 SGDLS, CDR2 YYNGEE. The CDR3 loop reads CASSVDWDRQDYGYTF. The CDR3 DNA reads TGTGCCAGCAGCGTAGATTGGGACAGGCAGGACTATGGCTACACCTTC.

V gene TRBV19 combines with J gene TRBJ1-4; 7 bases line up with TRBD1. V trimming: 4 bases; J trimming: 4 bases; junction bases outside the gene matches: 9. The CDR3 totals 16 residues. Germline CDR1 is LNHDA and CDR2 is SQIVND (reference sequence). The CDR3 spells CASSNAGTADNEKLFF. DNA for the CDR3: TGTGCCAGTAGTAACGCCGGGACAGCGGATAATGAAAAACTGTTTTTT.

This chain joins TRBV6-1 and TRBJ2-7, with 8 bases that match TRBD2. Germline V gene sequence: CDR1 MNHNS, CDR2 SASEGT. Trimming removed 1 base from V and 0 bases from J; junction bases left unmatched: 2. This CDR3 region has 15 residues. The CDR3 region is CASSEVSGSSYEQYF. The DNA of the CDR3 is TGTGCCAGCAGTGAAGTAAGCGGGAGCTCCTACGAGCAGTACTTC.

This sequence joins TRBV6-1 and TRBJ2-7, with 7 bases fitting TRBD1. V shed 1 base and J 2 bases; nucleotides not matched to a gene: 14. The CDR3 extends over 18 amino acids. From germline, CDR1 is MNHNS and CDR2 SASEGT. Here the CDR3 reads CASSEDQPDRVSPYEQYF. As DNA, the CDR3 is TGTGCCAGCAGTGAAGATCAGCCTGACAGGGTATCACCCTACGAGCAGTACTTC.

The gene calls are TRBV7-2 and TRBJ2-7; TRBD2 might be the D (6 bases). This CDR3 region has 14 residues. The V gene lost 5 bases and the J gene lost 6 bases, with 17 bases spanning the gap. Germline CDR1 SGHTA, CDR2 FQGNSA. The CDR3 DNA sequence: TGTGCCAGCAGCGCCCGGGACTGGGCCACCGAGCAGTACTTC. This translates into CASSARDWATEQYF.